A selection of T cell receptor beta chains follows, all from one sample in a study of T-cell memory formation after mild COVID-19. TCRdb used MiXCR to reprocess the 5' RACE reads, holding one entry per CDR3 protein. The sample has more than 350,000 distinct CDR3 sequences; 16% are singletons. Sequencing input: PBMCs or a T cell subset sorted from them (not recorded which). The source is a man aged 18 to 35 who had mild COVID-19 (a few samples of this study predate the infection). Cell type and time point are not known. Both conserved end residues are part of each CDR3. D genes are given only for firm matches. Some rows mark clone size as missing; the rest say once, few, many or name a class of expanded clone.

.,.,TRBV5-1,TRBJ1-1,CASSWDRPGAMGQKTFF,TGCGCCAGCAGCTGGGACCGACCGGGGGCGATGGGCCAGAAGACTTTCTTT
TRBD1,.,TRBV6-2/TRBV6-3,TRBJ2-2,CASRPGTGGFSRYTGELFF,TGTGCCAGCAGGCCCGGGACAGGGGGATTTTCCCGATACACCGGGGAGCTGTTTTTT
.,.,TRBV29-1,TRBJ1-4,CSVLGVDEKLFF,TGCAGCGTGTTAGGGGTCGATGAAAAACTGTTTTTT
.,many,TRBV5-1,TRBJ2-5,CASSLERLSETQYF,TGCGCCAGCAGCTTGGAACGGCTATCAGAGACCCAGTACTTC
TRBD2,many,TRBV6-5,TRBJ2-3,CASSRLTSGVTDTQYF,TGTGCCAGCAGTCGGCTGACTAGCGGAGTCACAGATACGCAGTATTTT
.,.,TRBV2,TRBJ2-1,CASSERNEQFF,TGTGCCAGCAGTGAGCGGAATGAGCAGTTCTTC
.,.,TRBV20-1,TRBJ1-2,CSARDLGQGGYYGYTF,TGCAGTGCTAGAGATTTGGGGCAGGGAGGTTACTATGGCTACACCTTC
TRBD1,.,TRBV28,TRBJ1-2,CASSSKGAYGYTF,TGTGCCAGCAGTTCAAAGGGGGCCTATGGCTACACCTTC
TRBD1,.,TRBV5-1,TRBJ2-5,CASTQGANRLRVETQYF,TGCGCCAGCACCCAGGGGGCAAATCGGCTTCGGGTGGAGACCCAGTACTTC
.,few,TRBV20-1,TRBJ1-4,CSASWGSNDEKLFF,TGCAGTGCTTCATGGGGGTCTAATGATGAAAAACTGTTTTTT
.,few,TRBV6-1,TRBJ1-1,CASSEEGDKAFF,TGTGCCAGCAGTGAGGAAGGGGATAAAGCTTTCTTT
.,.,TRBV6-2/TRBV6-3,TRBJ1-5,CASSAPGVGTPQHF,TGTGCCAGCAGCGCCCCCGGGGTCGGTACGCCCCAGCATTTT
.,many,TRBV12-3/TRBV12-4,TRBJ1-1,CASRAVTGYTEAFF,TGTGCCAGCAGGGCCGTAACAGGATACACTGAAGCTTTCTTT
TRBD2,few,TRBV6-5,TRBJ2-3,CASSDRASGTDTQYF,TGTGCCAGCAGCGACCGGGCTAGCGGGACAGATACGCAGTATTTT
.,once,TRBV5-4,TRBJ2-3,CASSLAGRGYTDTQYF,TGTGCCAGCAGCTTGGCTGGTCGGGGTTACACAGATACGCAGTATTTT
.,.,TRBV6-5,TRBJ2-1,CASSYGRAIYNEQFF,TGTGCCAGCAGTTACGGGCGGGCGATCTACAATGAGCAGTTCTTC
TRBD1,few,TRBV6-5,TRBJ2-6,CASGSRGLRRSGANVLTF,TGTGCCAGCGGGTCTAGGGGGCTCAGGCGCTCTGGGGCCAACGTCCTGACTTTC
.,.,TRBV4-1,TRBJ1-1,CASSQDIWGTEAFF,TGCGCCAGCAGCCAAGACATCTGGGGGACTGAAGCTTTCTTT
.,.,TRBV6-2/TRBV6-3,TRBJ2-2,CASSYPGAGQVFGELFF,TGTGCCAGCAGTTACCCGGGAGCGGGACAGGTTTTCGGGGAGCTGTTTTTT
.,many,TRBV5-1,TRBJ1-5,CASSLAGNQPQHF,TGTGCCAGCAGCTTGGCCGGGAATCAGCCCCAGCATTTT
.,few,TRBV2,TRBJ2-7,CASKPGDSYEQYF,TGTGCCAGCAAGCCCGGGGACTCCTACGAGCAGTACTTC
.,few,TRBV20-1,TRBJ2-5,CSASPGEETQYF,TGCAGTGCCTCCCCGGGGGAAGAGACCCAGTACTTC
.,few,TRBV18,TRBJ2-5,CASSPSAGSYQETQYF,TGTGCCAGCTCACCGAGTGCGGGGTCCTACCAAGAGACCCAGTACTTC
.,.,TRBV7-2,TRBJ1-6,CASSLSSSYPNSPLHF,TGTGCCAGCAGCTTATCTTCGTCCTATCCTAATTCACCCCTCCACTTT
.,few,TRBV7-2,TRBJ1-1,CASSLYGGVNTEAFF,TGTGCCAGCAGCTTATATGGGGGGGTAAACACTGAAGCTTTCTTT
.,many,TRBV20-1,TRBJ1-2,CSAFPATSPSPNYGYTF,TGCAGTGCTTTCCCGGCCACCTCACCATCTCCTAACTATGGCTACACCTTC
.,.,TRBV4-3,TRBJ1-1,CASSQDRDLRPGAFF,TGCGCCAGCAGCCAAGACCGGGACCTCCGGCCAGGAGCTTTCTTT
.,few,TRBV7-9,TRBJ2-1,CASSPWDEQFF,TGTGCCAGCAGTCCTTGGGATGAGCAGTTCTTC
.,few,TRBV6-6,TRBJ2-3,CASRNRDLDTQYF,TGTGCCAGCAGGAACCGGGACCTCGATACGCAGTATTTT
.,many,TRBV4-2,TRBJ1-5,CASSQGQGNQPQHF,TGTGCCAGCAGCCAAGGGCAGGGGAATCAGCCCCAGCATTTT
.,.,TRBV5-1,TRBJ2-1,CASSSPGRPGWFF,TGCGCCAGCAGCTCACCTGGCAGACCTGGGTGGTTCTTC
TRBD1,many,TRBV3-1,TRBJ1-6,CASSHGPGQGATYNSPLHF,TGTGCCAGCAGCCATGGGCCGGGACAGGGGGCGACCTATAATTCACCCCTCCACTTT
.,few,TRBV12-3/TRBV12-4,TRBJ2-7,CASSLNRNPTEQYF,TGTGCCAGCAGTTTAAATCGGAATCCTACCGAGCAGTACTTC
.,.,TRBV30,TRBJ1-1,CAWSVNHRREAFF,TGTGCCTGGAGTGTCAATCACAGGCGAGAAGCTTTCTTT
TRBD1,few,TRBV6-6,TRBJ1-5,CASSYGGQALNQPQHF,TGTGCCAGCAGTTACGGGGGACAGGCCCTAAATCAGCCCCAGCATTTT
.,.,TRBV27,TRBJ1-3,CASSFRGVSGNTIYF,TGTGCCAGCAGTTTTCGGGGAGTCTCTGGAAACACCATATATTTT
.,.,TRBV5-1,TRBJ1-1,CASSTRGKTEAFF,TGCGCCAGCAGCACAAGAGGCAAAACTGAAGCTTTCTTT
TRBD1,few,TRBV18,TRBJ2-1,CASSPPTGGSYNEQFF,TGTGCCAGCTCACCACCGACAGGGGGCTCGTACAATGAGCAGTTCTTC
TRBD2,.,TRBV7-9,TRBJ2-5,CASRSGGRETQYF,TGTGCCAGCAGATCGGGGGGGCGGGAGACCCAGTACTTC
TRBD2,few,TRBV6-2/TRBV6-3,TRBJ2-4,CASTTRGGAVTKNIQYF,TGTGCCAGCACAACCCGCGGGGGGGCCGTGACCAAAAACATTCAGTACTTC
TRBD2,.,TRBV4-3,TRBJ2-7,CASSQDVGGAYEQYF,TGCGCCAGCAGCCAGGACGTCGGGGGGGCCTACGAGCAGTACTTC
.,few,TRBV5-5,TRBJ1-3,CASSLRGTPGNTIYF,TGTGCCAGCAGCTTGAGAGGGACTCCCGGAAACACCATATATTTT
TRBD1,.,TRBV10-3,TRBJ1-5,CAISAGQGARQPQHF,TGTGCCATCAGCGCAGGACAGGGGGCGCGGCAGCCCCAGCATTTT
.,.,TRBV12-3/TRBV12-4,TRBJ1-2,CASRRDIAYGYTF,TGTGCCAGCAGGAGGGATATCGCCTATGGCTACACCTTC
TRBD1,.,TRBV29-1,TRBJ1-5,CSVGQGYQPQHF,TGCAGCGTTGGACAGGGTTATCAGCCCCAGCATTTT
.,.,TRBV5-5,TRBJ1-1,CASSLVVDTEAFF,TGTGCCAGCAGCTTGGTGGTGGACACTGAAGCTTTCTTT
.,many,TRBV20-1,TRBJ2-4,CSARDPMSLAKNIQYF,TGCAGTGCTAGAGATCCCATGTCGCTAGCCAAAAACATTCAGTACTTC
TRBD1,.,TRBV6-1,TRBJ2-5,CASSIHRGVCIVTQYF,TGTGCCAGCAGTATCCACAGGGGGGTTTGCATAGTGACCCAGTACTTC
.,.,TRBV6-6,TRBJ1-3,CASTNSRGSGNTIYF,TGTGCCAGCACCAATTCCAGGGGCTCTGGAAACACCATATATTTT
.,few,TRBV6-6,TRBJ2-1,CASSKPVWKSYNEQFF,TGTGCCAGCAGCAAACCGGTCTGGAAATCCTACAATGAGCAGTTCTTC
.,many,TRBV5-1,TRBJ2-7,CASSSYHREGDEQYF,TGCGCCAGCAGCTCCTACCACAGGGAAGGGGACGAGCAGTACTTC
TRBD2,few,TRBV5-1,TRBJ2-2,CASSLTSGGANTGELFF,TGCGCCAGCAGCTTAACTAGCGGGGGCGCGAACACCGGGGAGCTGTTTTTT
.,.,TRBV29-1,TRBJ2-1,CSVGTGPYNEQFF,TGCAGCGTTGGAACGGGGCCCTACAATGAGCAGTTCTTC
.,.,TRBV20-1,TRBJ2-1,CSARDFSGGNDGQFF,TGCAGTGCTAGAGATTTTAGCGGAGGTAACGACGGGCAGTTCTTC
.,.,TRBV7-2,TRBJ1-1,CASSLGGESTEAFF,TGTGCCAGCAGCTTAGGCGGGGAGTCCACTGAAGCTTTCTTT
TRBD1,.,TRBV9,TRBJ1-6,CASSVTGEGPLHF,TGTGCCAGCAGCGTGACAGGGGAAGGCCCCCTCCACTTT
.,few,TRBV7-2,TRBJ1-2,CASSPGGQSYGYTF,TGTGCCAGCAGCCCCGGGGGCCAGAGCTATGGCTACACCTTC